The table lists the clone carrying this TCR beta chain with a few counts. What it binds is not known. V shed 3 bases, J shed 13 bases, and the junction held 8 bases outside the gene matches. Germline CDR1 SEHNR, CDR2 FQNEAQ (reference sequence). The CDR3 is made up of 13 amino acids. This record comes from a study of blood T cells in healthy people across ages. Points from the study as a whole: No conclusive comparison of naive versus antigen-experienced cells was possible with unsorted PBMCs. Estimated diversity across one million T cells was deemed an underestimate.

Donors each provided ten milliliters of peripheral blood. Primed by a sample-barcoded 5' primer and a J-beta primer mix, a second PCR proceeded for about 6 to 11 cycles. Each TCR beta cDNA got a 12-nucleotide random molecular identifier. TCRdb fed the 5' RACE reads into MiXCR, producing one record per CDR3 protein. The sample includes some 1,500,000 distinct CDR3 sequences, 35% to 45% of them seen just once. The sequence was collected from a woman in her late teens or twenties in good health. Sequenced: blood. This chain joins TRBV7-9 and TRBJ2-1, with 8 bases aligning to TRBD1. This CDR3 is CASSFVSGTGQFF. CDR3 coding DNA: TGTGCCAGCAGCTTTGTCTCCGGGACAGGACAGTTCTTC. Variable domain in full (rest from reference TRBV7-9 and TRBJ2-1): DTGVSQNPRHKITKRGQNVTFRCDPISEHNRLYWYRQTLGQGPEFLTYFQNEAQLEKSRLLSDRFSAERPKGSFSTLEIQRTEQGDSAMYLCASSFVSGTGQFFGPGTRLTVL.